This T cell receptor beta chain appears in the sequencing data of a study of T cells in Graves' hyperthyroidism and ophthalmopathy. Overall study context: Peripheral blood sampling occurred at initial diagnosis, before any treatment.

Researchers defined stable Graves' hyperthyroidism as no ophthalmopathy progression within 18 months. Orbital computed tomography, thyroid ultrasound, serum thyroxine and TRAb, and clinical symptoms together informed the diagnoses. The investigators amplified TCR beta CDR3 regions from RNA transcripts. During a first-round RT-PCR of the TCR CDR3, the HTBI primer set was used. TCRdb reprocessed the multiplex PCR reads via MiXCR and lists one record per CDR3 protein. The table has hundreds of thousands of distinct CDR3 sequences, roughly 40% seen once. Trimming shortened V by 3 bases and J by 1 base, and 7 bases separated the two germline ends. The germline CDR1 and CDR2 sequences are SNHLY and FYNNEI. The CDR3 spans 14 residues. This clonotype was observed many times.

Sequences were obtained from blood. This chain links TRBV2 with TRBJ1-3; D gene uncertain. The clonotype originates from a young man with Graves' hyperthyroidism. CDR3: CASSEWQSGNTIYF. The CDR3 nucleotides read TGTGCCAGCAGTGAGTGGCAGTCTGGAAACACCATATATTTT.